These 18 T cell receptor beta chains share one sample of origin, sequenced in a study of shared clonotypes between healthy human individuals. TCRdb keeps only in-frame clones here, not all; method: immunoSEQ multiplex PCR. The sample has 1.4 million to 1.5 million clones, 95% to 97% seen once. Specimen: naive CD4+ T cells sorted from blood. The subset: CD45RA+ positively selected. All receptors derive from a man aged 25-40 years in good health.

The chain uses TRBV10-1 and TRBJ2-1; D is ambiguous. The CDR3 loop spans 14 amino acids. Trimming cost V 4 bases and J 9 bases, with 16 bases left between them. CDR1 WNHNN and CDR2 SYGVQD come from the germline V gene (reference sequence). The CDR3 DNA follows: TGCGCCAGCAGTGGGAACAGCCTCCTCGGTGAGCAGTTCTTC. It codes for CASSGNSLLGEQFF.

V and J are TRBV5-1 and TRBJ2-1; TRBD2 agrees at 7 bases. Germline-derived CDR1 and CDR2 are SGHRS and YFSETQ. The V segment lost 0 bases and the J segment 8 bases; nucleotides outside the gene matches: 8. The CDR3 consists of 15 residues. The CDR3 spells CASSLEAGVVYEQFF. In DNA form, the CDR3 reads TGCGCCAGCAGCTTGGAGGCGGGAGTGGTTTATGAGCAGTTCTTC. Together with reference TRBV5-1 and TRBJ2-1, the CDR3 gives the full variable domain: KAGVTQTPRYLIKTRGQQVTLSCSPISGHRSVSWYQQTPGQGLQFLFEYFSETQRNKGNFPGRFSGRQFSNSRSEMNVSTLELGDSALYLCASSLEAGVVYEQFFGPGTRLTVL.

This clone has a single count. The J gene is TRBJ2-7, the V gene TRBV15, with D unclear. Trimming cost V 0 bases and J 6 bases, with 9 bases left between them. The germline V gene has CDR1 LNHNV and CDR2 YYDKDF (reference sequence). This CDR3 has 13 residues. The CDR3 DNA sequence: TGTGCCACCAGCAGAGATCTCGTTAGCGAGCAGTACTTC. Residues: CATSRDLVSEQYF.

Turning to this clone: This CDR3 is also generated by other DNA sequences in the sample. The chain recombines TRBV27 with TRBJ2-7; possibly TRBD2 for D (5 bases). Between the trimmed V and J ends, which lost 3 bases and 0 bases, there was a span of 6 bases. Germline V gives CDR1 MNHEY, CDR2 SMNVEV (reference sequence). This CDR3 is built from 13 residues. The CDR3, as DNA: TGTGCCAGCAGTTTGAGCGGCTCCTACGAGCAGTACTTC. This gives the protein CASSLSGSYEQYF.

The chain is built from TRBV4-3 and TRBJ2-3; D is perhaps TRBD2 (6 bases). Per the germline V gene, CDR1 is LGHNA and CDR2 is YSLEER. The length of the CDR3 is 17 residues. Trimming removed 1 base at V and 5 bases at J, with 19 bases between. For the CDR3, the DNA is TGCGCCAGCAGCCAAGGAAAAGGGACTCACACGGGAGATACGCAGTATTTT. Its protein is CASSQGKGTHTGDTQYF.

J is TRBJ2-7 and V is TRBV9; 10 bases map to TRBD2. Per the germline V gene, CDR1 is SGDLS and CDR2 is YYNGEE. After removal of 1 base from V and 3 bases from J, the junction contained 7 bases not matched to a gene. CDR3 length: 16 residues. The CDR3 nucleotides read TGTGCCAGCAGCGTATCTCCAGCTAGCGGGAGCTACGAGCAGTACTTC. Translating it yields CASSVSPASGSYEQYF.

CDR3 sequence reads: CASSRTGENGYTF. The CDR3 DNA is TGTGCCAGTAGTAGGACAGGGGAGAACGGCTACACCTTC. V and J are TRBV19 and TRBJ1-2; 9 nucleotides line up with TRBD1. With V trimmed by 4 bases and J by 8 bases, 5 bases remained unmatched. Germline CDR1 and CDR2: LNHDA and SQIVND (reference sequence). The CDR3 has 13 residues. Full variable domain (missing parts from reference TRBV19 and TRBJ1-2): DGGITQSPKYLFRKEGQNVTLSCEQNLNHDAMYWYRQDPGQGLRLIYYSQIVNDFQKGDIAEGYSVSREKKESFPLTVTSAQKNPTAFYLCASSRTGENGYTFGSGTRLTVV.

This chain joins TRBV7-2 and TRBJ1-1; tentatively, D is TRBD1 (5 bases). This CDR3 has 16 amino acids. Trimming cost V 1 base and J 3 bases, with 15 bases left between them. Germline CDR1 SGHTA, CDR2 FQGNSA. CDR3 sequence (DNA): TGTGCCAGCAGCTTAGTTCTGGGCAGGGAGGACACTGAAGCTTTCTTT. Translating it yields CASSLVLGREDTEAFF.

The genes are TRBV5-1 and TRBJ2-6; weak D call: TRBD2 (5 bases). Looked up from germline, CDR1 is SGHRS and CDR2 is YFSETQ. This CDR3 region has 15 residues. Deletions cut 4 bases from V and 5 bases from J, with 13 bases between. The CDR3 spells CASSPELGRANVLTF. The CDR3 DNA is TGCGCCAGCAGCCCAGAACTAGGAAGGGCCAACGTCCTGACTTTC.

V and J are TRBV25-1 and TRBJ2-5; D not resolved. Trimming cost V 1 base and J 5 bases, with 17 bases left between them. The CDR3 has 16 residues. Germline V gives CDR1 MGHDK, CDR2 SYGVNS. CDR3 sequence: CASSEWGSPARETQYF. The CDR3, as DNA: TGTGCCAGCAGTGAATGGGGTAGCCCGGCGCGGGAGACCCAGTACTTC.

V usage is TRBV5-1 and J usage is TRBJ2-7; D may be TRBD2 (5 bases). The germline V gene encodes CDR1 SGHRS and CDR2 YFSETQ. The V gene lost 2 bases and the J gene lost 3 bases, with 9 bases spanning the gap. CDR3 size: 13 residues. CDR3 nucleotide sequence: TGCGCCAGCAGCTTATCGAGCGGCTACGAGCAGTACTTC. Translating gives CASSLSSGYEQYF.

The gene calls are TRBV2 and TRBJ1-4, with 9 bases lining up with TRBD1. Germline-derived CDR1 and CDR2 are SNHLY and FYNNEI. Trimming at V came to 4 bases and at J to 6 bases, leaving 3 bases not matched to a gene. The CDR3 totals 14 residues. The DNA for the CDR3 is TGTGCCAGCAGTGCATGGACAGGGGATGAAAAACTGTTTTTT. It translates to CASSAWTGDEKLFF.

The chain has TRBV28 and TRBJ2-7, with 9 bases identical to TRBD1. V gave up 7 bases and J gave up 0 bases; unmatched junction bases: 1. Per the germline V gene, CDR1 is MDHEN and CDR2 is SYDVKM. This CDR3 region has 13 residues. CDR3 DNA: TGTGCCAGCAAACAGGGGGCCTCCTACGAGCAGTACTTC. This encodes CASKQGASYEQYF.

The CDR3, as DNA: TGTGCCTTTAGGGTAGGGGAGCTGTTTTTT. Translation: CAFRVGELFF. The chain is built from TRBV30 and TRBJ2-2; D gene ambiguous. Germline V gene sequence: CDR1 GTSNPN, CDR2 SVGIG (reference sequence). Between the trimmed V and J ends, which lost 7 bases and 8 bases, there was a span of 8 bases. This CDR3 region has 10 residues.

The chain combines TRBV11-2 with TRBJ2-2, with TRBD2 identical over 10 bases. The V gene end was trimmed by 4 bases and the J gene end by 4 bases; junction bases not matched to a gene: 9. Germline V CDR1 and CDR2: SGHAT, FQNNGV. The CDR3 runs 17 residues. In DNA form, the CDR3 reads TGTGCCAGCAGCTCCCAGAAGCGGGAGGGCCCCACCGGGGAGCTGTTTTTT. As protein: CASSSQKREGPTGELFF.

CDR3 sequence reads: CASSPRGTAETYEQYF. DNA of the CDR3: TGTGCCAGCAGTCCCCGCGGGACAGCCGAGACCTACGAGCAGTACTTC. The chain couples TRBV28 to TRBJ2-7; D perhaps matches TRBD1 (7 bases). V dropped 5 bases and J dropped 2 bases, with 19 bases sitting between them. Germline CDR1 is MDHEN and CDR2 is SYDVKM. CDR3 length: 16 amino acids. The full variable domain, rest sourced from reference TRBV28 and TRBJ2-7, is DVKVTQSSRYLVKRTGEKVFLECVQDMDHENMFWYRQDPGLGLRLIYFSYDVKMKEKGDIPEGYSVSREKKERFSLILESASTNQTSMYLCASSPRGTAETYEQYFGPGTRLTVT.

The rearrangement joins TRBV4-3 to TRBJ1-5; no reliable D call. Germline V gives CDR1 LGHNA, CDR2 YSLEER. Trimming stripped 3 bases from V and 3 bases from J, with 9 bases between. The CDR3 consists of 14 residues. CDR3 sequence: CASSQSHLNQPQHF. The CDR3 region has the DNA TGCGCCAGCAGCCAGTCGCACCTCAATCAGCCCCAGCATTTT.

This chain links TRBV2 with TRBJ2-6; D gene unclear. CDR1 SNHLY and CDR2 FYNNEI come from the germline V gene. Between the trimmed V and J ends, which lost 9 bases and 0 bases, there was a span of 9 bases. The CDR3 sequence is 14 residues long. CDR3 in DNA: TGTGCCAGAACAGTTACCTCTGGGGCCAACGTCCTGACTTTC. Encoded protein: CARTVTSGANVLTF.